This T cell receptor (beta chain) stems from a study of blood T cell repertoires in COVID-19 (dated by TCRdb to 2018 to 2020). Notes on the research overall: Samples from collaborators originated in the United States, Italy and Spain and spanned both the acute and convalescent phases of COVID-19. The prospective study material was composed of cDNA or gDNA derived from T cells, B-cell-depleted T cells, or PBMCs. Subjects who had been exposed to COVID-19, were actively infected with it, or had recovered from it provided the deeply sampled blood TCRbeta repertoires that made up the dataset. The repertoires were released in a freely available public database meant as a resource for research on the immune response to SARS-CoV-2. The samples were drawn from two sources: the first 160 participants of the ongoing ImmuneRACE study, and some 1,300 subjects contributed by 6 global collaborators. A de-identified subject ID, COVID-19 status, age in years and sex were almost always included in the sample metadata. HLA class I and class II types, where available, came from metadata supplied by the sample provider rather than from assay-based typing.

Study-wide findings and limitations: The amount of clinical and demographic metadata varied by source and participant and was provided uncurated.

Regarding this clone: No cognate antigen has been identified for it. Base qualities are not provided; no much larger clone lies one nucleotide away.

TCRbeta CDR3 regions were amplified from genomic DNA using the immunoSEQ Assay, a bias-controlled multiplex PCR. The authors processed their data as follows. Within the assay, amplification of reference gene primers was used to estimate how many nucleated cells each sample contained. Sequence reads were collapsed and filtered to measure the absolute abundance of every unique TCRbeta CDR3 rearrangement. For each sample, productive Simpson clonality was calculated by taking the square root of Simpson's diversity index across productive rearrangements. TCRdb stores this immuneACCESS table with in-frame sequences only. Part of the clones is absent; in the studies checked, under half of the shortfall reflects unresolved V genes, and no reason is known for the rest. From that table come the V and J calls and clone size; the DNA was used to work out D and trimming. In this sample the table shows approximately 89,000 clones, roughly 95% of which occur a single time. The ten biggest clones cover about 4.7% of the sample.

Germline trimming: 4 bases from V, 5 bases from J; junction bases outside gene matches: 9. There are 16 amino acids in the CDR3, from cysteine to phenylalanine inclusive. The kept DNA is CDR3 alone, 48 bases in frame from the first base. Looking up the germline V gene yields CDR1 SGHTA and CDR2 FQGNSA. Collaborating institutions collected whole blood in K2EDTA tubes following their own protocols. For TCRbeta analysis, collaborator samples were shipped as frozen whole blood, as isolated PBMCs, or as DNA extracted from either sample type. The source is a human donor with active COVID-19. The donor label of this sample is uncertain. The sequence links TRBV7-2 to TRBJ2-3, with 10 bases in between that match TRBD2. Source material: peripheral blood. The CDR3 protein sequence reads: CASSSALAGPLDTQYF. The DNA sequence is given as TGTGCCAGCAGCTCGGCACTAGCGGGACCTTTAGATACGCAGTATTTT.